This T cell receptor beta chain was obtained from a study of blood T cells in healthy people across ages. Overall study context: Researchers report that template switching captured about one barcoded beta molecule per two T cells. Study findings and constraints: Per-million-T-cell TCR beta diversity fell roughly linearly with age. Versus aged donors, long-lived donors had higher diversity and more naive CD4+ cells.

The length of the CDR3 is 14 residues. Germline V gene lookup returns CDR1 WSHSY and CDR2 SAAADI. With 7 bases clipped from V and 6 bases from J, the junction kept 8 bases outside the gene matches. Combining a sample-barcoded 5' primer with a J-beta primer mix, a second PCR ran for 7 to 11 cycles. TCRdb reanalysed the 5' RACE reads using MiXCR and keeps one entry per CDR3 protein. The sample yields under 1,000,000 distinct CDR3 sequences, 35% to 40% seen once. In its sample, this clonotype was seen many times. Antigen unknown. The clonotype comes from a man younger than 30 in good health. Sequencing used blood. This chain joins TRBV10-2 and TRBJ2-3; 9 bases are shared with TRBD2. In DNA, the CDR3 is TGCGCCAGCAACCTAGCGGGGTCTGGTGATACGCAGTATTTT. Translating gives CASNLAGSGDTQYF.